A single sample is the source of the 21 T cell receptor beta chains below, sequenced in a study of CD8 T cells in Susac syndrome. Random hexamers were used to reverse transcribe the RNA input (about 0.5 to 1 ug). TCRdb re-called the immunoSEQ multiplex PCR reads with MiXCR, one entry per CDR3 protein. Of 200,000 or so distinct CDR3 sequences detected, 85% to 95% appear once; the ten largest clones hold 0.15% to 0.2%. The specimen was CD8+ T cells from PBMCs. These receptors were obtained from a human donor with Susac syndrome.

CDR3 protein: CASSVGASEPQETQYF. The CDR3 nucleotides are TGTGCCAGCAGCGTAGGGGCTAGCGAACCTCAAGAGACCCAGTACTTC. The chain has TRBV9 and TRBJ2-5, with D perhaps matching TRBD2 (6 bases). This CDR3 comprises 16 residues. In germline, CDR1 is SGDLS, CDR2 YYNGEE. V shed 0 bases and J shed 2 bases, with 14 bases lying between them. The full variable domain, with the rest looked up from reference TRBV9 and TRBJ2-5, is DSGVTQTPKHLITATGQRVTLRCSPRSGDLSVYWYQQSLDQGLQFLIQYYNGEERAKGNILERFSAQQFPDLHSELNLSSLELGDSALYFCASSVGASEPQETQYFGPGTRLLVL.

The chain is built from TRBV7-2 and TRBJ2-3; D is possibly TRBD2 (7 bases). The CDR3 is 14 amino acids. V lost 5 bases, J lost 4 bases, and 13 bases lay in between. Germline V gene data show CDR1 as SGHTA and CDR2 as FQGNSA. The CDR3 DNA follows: TGTGCCAGCAGCCCCAACGGGGGGCCAGATACGCAGTATTTT. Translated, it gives CASSPNGGPDTQYF. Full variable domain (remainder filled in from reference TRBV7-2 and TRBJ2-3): GAGVSQSPSNKVTEKGKDVELRCDPISGHTALYWYRQSLGQGLEFLIYFQGNSAPDKSGLPSDRFSAERTGGSVSTLTIQRTQQEDSAVYLCASSPNGGPDTQYFGPGTRLTVL.

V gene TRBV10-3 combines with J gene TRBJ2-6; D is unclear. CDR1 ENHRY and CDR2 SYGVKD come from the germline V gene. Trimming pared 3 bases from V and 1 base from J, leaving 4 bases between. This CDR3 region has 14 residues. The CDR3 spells CAISEDSGANVLTF. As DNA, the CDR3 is TGTGCCATCAGTGAAGATTCTGGGGCCAACGTCCTGACTTTC.

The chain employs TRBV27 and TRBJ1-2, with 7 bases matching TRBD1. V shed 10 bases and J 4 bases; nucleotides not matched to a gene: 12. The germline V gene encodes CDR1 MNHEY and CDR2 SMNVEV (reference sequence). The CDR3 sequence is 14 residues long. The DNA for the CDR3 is TGTGCCACCAAAATGGGGGGACAGAGCTATGGCTACACCTTC. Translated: CATKMGGQSYGYTF.

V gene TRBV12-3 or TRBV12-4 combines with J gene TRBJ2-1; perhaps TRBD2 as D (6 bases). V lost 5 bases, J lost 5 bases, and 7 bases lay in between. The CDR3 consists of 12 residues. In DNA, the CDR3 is TGTGCCAGCAGTGGGGAGGACAATGAGCAGTTCTTC. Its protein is CASSGEDNEQFF.

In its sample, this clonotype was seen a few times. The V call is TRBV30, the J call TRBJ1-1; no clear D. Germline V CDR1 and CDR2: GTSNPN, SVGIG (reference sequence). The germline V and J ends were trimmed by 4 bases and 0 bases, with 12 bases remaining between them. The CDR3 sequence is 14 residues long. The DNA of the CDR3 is TGTGCCTGGACCCGAGAACCAATGAACACTGAAGCTTTCTTT. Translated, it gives CAWTREPMNTEAFF.

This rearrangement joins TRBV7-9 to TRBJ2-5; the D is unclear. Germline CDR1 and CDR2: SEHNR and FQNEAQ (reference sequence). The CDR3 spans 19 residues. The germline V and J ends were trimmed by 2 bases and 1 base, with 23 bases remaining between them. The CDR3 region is CASSLRFFKAAQFQETQYF. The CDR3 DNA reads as TGTGCCAGCAGCTTACGTTTTTTTAAGGCAGCTCAATTCCAAGAGACCCAGTACTTC.

As DNA, the CDR3 is TGTGCCAGCAGCGGAGTCGGGACTTTTAGGCAGAACTATGGCTACACCTTC. Its translation: CASSGVGTFRQNYGYTF. The chain carries TRBV9 and TRBJ1-2; weak D call: TRBD1 (5 bases). Trimming took 3 bases from V and 2 from J, leaving 20 bases between them. The germline V gene encodes CDR1 SGDLS and CDR2 YYNGEE. CDR3 length equals 17 residues.

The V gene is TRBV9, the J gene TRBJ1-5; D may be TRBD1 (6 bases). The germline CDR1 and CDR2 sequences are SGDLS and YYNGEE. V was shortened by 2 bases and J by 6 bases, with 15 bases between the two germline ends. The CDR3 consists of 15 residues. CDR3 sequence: CASSVGGGAGQPQHF. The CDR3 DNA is TGTGCCAGCAGCGTCGGCGGGGGCGCCGGTCAGCCCCAGCATTTT.

The CDR3 is CASSAPNSGGAYNEQFF. The CDR3 nucleotides are TGTGCCAGCAGCGCTCCCAATAGCGGGGGGGCCTACAATGAGCAGTTCTTC. J is TRBJ2-1 and V is TRBV9, with TRBD2 matching over 11 bases. Germline CDR1 is SGDLS and CDR2 is YYNGEE. This CDR3 is 17 amino acids long. With 3 bases clipped from V and 2 bases from J, the junction kept 7 bases outside the gene matches.

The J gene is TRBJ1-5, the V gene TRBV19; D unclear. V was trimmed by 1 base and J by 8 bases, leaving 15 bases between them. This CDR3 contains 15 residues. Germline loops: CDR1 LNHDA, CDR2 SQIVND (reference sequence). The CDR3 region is CASSIVRDNREPQHF. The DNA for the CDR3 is TGTGCCAGTAGTATAGTTCGAGACAACAGAGAGCCCCAGCATTTT.

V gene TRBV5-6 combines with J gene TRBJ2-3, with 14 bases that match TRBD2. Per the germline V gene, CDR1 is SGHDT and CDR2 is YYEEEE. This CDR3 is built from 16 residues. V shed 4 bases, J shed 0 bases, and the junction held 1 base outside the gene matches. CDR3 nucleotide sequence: TGTGCCAGCAGCGGGACTAGCGGGGGAAGCACAGATACGCAGTATTTT. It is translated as CASSGTSGGSTDTQYF.

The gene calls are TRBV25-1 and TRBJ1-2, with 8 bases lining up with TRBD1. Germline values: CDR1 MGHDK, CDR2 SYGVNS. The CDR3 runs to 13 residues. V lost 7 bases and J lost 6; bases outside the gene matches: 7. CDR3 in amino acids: CASNPGQGHGYTF. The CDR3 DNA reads TGTGCCAGCAACCCAGGACAGGGACATGGCTACACCTTC.

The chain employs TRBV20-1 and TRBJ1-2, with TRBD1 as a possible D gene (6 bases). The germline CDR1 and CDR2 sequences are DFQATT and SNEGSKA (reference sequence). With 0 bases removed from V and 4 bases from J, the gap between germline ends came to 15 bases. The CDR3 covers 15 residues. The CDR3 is CSARDRAGEGYGYTF. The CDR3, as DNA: TGCAGTGCTAGAGATCGGGCAGGGGAGGGCTATGGCTACACCTTC.

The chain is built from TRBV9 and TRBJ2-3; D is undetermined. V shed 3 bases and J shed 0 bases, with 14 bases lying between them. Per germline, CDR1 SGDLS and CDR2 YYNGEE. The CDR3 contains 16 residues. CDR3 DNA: TGTGCCAGCAGCGCCTGGTTGAGGAGCAGCACAGATACGCAGTATTTT. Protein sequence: CASSAWLRSSTDTQYF.

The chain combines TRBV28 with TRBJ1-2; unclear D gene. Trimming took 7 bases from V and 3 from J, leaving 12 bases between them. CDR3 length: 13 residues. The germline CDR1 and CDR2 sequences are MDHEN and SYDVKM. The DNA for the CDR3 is TGTGCCAGCACCTCCCGGGCCTACTATGGCTACACCTTC. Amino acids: CASTSRAYYGYTF.

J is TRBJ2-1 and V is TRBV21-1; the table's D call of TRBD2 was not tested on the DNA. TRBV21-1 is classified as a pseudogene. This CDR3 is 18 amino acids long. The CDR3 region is CASSKGLAGSSFPNEQFF. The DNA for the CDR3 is TGTGCCAGCAGCAAAGGGCTAGCGGGGTCCTCGTTTCCCAATGAGCAGTTCTTC.

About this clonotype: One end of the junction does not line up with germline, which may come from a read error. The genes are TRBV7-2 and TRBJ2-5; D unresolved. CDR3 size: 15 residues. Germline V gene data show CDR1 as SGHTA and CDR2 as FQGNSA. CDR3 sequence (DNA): TGTGCCAGCAGCTTAATGGGGAACCGTGGAGAGACTCAGTACTTC. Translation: CASSLMGNRGETQYF.

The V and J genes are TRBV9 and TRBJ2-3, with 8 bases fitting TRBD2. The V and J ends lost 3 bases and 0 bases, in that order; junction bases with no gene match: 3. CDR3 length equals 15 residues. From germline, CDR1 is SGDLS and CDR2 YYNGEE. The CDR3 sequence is CASSAGLASTDTQYF. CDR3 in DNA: TGTGCCAGCAGCGCAGGACTAGCCAGCACAGATACGCAGTATTTT. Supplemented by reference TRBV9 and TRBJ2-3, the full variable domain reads DSGVTQTPKHLITATGQRVTLRCSPRSGDLSVYWYQQSLDQGLQFLIQYYNGEERAKGNILERFSAQQFPDLHSELNLSSLELGDSALYFCASSAGLASTDTQYFGPGTRLTVL.

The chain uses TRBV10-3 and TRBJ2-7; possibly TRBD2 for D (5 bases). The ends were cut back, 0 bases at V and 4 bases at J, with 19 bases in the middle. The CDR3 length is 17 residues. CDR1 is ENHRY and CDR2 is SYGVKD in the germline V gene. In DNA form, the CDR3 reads TGTGCCATCAGTGAGTCTGGCGGGTACATCTTAGGGTACGAGCAGTACTTC. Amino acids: CAISESGGYILGYEQYF.

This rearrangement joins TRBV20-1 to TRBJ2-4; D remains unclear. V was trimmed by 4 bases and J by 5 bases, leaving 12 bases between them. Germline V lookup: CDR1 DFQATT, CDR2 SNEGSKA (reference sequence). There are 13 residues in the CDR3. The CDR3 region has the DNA TGCAGTGCTATCCTACTTCCCGAAAACATTCAGTACTTC. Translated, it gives CSAILLPENIQYF.